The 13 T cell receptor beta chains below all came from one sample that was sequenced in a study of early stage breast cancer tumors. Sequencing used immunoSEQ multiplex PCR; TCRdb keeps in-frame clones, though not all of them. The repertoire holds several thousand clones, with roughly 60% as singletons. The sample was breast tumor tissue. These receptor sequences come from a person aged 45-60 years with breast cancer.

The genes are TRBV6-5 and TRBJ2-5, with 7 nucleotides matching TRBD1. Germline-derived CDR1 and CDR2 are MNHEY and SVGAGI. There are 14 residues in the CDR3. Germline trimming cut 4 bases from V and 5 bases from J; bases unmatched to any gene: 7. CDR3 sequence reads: CASSLQTGSETQYF. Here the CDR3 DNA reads TGTGCCAGCAGTTTACAGACAGGGTCGGAGACCCAGTACTTC.

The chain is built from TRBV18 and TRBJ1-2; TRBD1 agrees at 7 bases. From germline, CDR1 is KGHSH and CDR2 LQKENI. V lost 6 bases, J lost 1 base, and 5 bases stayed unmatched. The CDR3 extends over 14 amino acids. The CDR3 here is CASSGTDFNYGYTF. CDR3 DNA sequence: TGTGCCAGCTCGGGGACAGATTTTAACTATGGCTACACCTTC.

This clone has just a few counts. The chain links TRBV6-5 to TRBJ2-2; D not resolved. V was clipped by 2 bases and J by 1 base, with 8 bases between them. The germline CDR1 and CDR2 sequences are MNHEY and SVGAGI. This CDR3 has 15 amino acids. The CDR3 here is CASSYARMNTGELFF. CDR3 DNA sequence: TGTGCCAGCAGTTACGCCCGAATGAACACCGGGGAGCTGTTTTTT.

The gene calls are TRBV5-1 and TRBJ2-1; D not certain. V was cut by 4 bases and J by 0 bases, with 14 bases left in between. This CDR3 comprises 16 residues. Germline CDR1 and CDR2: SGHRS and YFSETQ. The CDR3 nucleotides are TGCGCCAGCAGCGTCGAAGGGCCCAGCTCCTACAATGAGCAGTTCTTC. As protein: CASSVEGPSSYNEQFF.

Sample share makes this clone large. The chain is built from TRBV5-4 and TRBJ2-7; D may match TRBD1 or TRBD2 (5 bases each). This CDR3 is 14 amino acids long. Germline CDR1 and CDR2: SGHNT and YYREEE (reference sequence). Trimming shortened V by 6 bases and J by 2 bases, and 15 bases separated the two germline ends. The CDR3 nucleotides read TGTGCCAGCATGCCCGAGGTGGGGGCCTACGAGCAGTACTTC. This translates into CASMPEVGAYEQYF.

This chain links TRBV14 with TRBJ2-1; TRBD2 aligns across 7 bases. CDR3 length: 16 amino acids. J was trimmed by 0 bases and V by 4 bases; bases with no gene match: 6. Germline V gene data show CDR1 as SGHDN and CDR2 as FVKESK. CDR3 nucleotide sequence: TGTGCCAGCAGCCCGAGGAGCGGGATCTCCTACAATGAGCAGTTCTTC. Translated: CASSPRSGISYNEQFF.

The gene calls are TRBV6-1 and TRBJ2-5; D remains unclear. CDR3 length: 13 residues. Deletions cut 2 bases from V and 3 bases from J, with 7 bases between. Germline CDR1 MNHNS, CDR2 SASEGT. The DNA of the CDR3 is TGTGCCAGCAGTGAATGGGGTAAAGAGACCCAGTACTTC. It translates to CASSEWGKETQYF.

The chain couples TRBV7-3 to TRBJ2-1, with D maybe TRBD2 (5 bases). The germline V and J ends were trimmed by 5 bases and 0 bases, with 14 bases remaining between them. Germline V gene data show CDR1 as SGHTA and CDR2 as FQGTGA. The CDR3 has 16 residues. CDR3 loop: CASSPRGLSSYNEQFF. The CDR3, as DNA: TGTGCCAGCAGCCCCCGAGGGCTTAGCTCCTACAATGAGCAGTTCTTC.

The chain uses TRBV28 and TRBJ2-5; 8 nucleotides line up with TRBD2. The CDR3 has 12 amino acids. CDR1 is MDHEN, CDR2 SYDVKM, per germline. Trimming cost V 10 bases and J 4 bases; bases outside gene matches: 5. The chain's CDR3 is CATGGGPETQYF. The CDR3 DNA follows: TGTGCCACCGGGGGGGGGCCAGAGACCCAGTACTTC.

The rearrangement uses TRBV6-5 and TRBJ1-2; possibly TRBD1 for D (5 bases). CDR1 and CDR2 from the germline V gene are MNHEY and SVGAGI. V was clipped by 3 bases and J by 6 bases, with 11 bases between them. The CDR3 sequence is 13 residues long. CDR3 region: CASSYGRENGYTF. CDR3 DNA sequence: TGTGCCAGCAGTTATGGCAGGGAGAATGGCTACACCTTC.

For the CDR3, the DNA is TGCAGTGCTAGAGAGGGAGAAAAACTGTTTTTT. As protein: CSAREGEKLFF. This chain connects TRBV20-1 to TRBJ1-4; D is ambiguous. Germline CDR1 and CDR2: DFQATT and SNEGSKA (reference sequence). Trimming cost V 0 bases and J 8 bases, with 4 bases left between them. CDR3 length: 11 residues.

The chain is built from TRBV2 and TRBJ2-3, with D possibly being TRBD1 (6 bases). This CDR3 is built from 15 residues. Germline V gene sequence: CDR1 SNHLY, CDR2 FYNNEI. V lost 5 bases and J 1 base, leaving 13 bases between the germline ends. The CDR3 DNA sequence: TGTGCCAGCAGTCTTCGGGCAGGGGGCACAGATACGCAGTATTTT. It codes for CASSLRAGGTDTQYF.

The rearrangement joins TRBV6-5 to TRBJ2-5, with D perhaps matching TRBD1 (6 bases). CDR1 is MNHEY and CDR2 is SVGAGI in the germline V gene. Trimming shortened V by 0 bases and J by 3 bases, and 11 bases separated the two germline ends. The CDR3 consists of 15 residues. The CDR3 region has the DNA TGTGCCAGCAGTTACTCCAGGGGCGCGAAAGAGACCCAGTACTTC. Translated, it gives CASSYSRGAKETQYF.